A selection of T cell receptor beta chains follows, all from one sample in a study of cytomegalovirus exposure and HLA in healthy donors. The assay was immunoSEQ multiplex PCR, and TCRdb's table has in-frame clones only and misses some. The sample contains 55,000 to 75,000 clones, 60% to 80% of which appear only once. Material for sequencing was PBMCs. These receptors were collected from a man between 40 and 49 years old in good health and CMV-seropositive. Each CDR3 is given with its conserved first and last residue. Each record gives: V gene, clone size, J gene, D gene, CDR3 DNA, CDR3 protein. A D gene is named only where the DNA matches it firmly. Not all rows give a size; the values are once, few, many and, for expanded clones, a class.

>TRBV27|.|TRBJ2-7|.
TGTGCCAGCACGAGGCAGGGAACCTACGAGCAGTACTTC
CASTRQGTYEQYF
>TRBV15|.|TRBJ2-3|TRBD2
TGTGCCACCAGCAAACTAGCGGGTAGCACAGATACGCAGTATTTT
CATSKLAGSTDTQYF
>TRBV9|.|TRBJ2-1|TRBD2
TGTGCCAGCAGCGTAGGACTAGCGGGAATACCCTACAATGAGCAGTTCTTC
CASSVGLAGIPYNEQFF
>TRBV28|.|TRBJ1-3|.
TGTGCCAGCTTAGAGTTACCTGGAAACACCATATATTTT
CASLELPGNTIYF
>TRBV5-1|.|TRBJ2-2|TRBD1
TGCGCCAGCAGCTTGGACAGGGGAAACACCGGGGAGCTGTTTTTT
CASSLDRGNTGELFF
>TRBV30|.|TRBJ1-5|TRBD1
TGTGCCGGCGCCCGACAGGGGGTGAATCAGCCCCAGCATTTT
CAGARQGVNQPQHF
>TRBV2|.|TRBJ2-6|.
TGTGCCAGACGGAGCTCTGGGGCCAACGTCCTGACTTTC
CARRSSGANVLTF
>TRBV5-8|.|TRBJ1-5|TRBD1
TGTGCCAGCAGTCGACCGGGACAGGGGGCTTTTCAGCCCCAGCATTTT
CASSRPGQGAFQPQHF
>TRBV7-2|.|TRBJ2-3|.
TGTGCCAGCAGCTCAACGGAGGTGAGCACAGATACGCAGTATTTT
CASSSTEVSTDTQYF
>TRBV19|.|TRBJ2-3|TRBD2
TGTGCCAGTAGTGGGACTAGCGGGGGACAGGATACGCAGTATTTT
CASSGTSGGQDTQYF
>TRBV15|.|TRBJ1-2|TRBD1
TGTGCCACCAGCACGAGTCTACAGGGGCTCTATGGCTACACCTTC
CATSTSLQGLYGYTF
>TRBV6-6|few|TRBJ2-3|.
TGTGCCAGCAGTACCATGGTTACGGGGAGCACAGATACGCAGTATTTT
CASSTMVTGSTDTQYF
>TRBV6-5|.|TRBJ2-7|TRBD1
TGTGCCAGCAGCACGACAGGGACCACCGCCTACGAGCAGTACTTC
CASSTTGTTAYEQYF
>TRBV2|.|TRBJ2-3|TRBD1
TGTGCCAGCAGTGACGGGACAGGGTCCCCGCAGTATTTT
CASSDGTGSPQYF
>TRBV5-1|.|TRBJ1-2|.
TGCGCCAGCAGCACCTCAGGGAAAGACGGCTACACCTTC
CASSTSGKDGYTF
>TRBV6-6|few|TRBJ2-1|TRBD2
TGTGCCAGCACAGAAAATGGCGGGGGCTCCTACAATGAGCAGTTCTTC
CASTENGGGSYNEQFF
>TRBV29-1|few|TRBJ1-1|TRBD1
TGCAGCGTTCACTTACAGGGGGGTGGAGCTTTCTTT
CSVHLQGGGAFF
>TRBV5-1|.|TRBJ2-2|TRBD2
TGCGCCAGCTTGGGACTAGCGGGAGTTGCCGGGGAGCTGTTTTTT
CASLGLAGVAGELFF
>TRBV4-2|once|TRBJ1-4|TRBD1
TGTGCCAGCAGCCTTTCTGGACAGGGGGCTGGGGAAAAACTGTTTTTT
CASSLSGQGAGEKLFF
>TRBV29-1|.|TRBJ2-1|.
TGCAGCGTTGAAGGTGGAGGCAATGAGCAGTTCTTC
CSVEGGGNEQFF
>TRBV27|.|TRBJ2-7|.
TGTGCCAGCAGTTTAAGAGCTGTCTACGAGCAGTACTTC
CASSLRAVYEQYF
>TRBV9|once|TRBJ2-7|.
TGTGCCAGCAGCCCGCAGGGCTACGAGCAGTACTTC
CASSPQGYEQYF
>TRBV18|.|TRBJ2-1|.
TGTGCCAGCTCGACAGGGCGGGATAATGAGCAGTTCTTC
CASSTGRDNEQFF